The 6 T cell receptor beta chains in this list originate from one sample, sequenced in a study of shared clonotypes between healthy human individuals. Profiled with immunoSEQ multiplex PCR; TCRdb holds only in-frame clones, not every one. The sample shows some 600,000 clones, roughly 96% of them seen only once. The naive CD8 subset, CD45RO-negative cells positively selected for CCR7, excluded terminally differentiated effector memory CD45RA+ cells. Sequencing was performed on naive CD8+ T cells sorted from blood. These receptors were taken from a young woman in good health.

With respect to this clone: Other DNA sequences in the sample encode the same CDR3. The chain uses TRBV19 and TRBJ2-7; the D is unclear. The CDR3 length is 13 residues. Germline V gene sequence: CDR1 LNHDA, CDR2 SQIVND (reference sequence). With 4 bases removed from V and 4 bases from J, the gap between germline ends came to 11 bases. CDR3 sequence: CASSTSVSYEQYF. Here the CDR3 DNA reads TGTGCCAGTAGTACAAGTGTCTCTTACGAGCAGTACTTC.

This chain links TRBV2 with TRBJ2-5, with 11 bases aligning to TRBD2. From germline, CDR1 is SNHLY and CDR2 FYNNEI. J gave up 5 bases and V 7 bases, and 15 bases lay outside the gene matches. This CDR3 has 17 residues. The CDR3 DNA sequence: TGTGCCAGCAAAAAGATGGCTAGCGGGAGGCCGGGGGAGACCCAGTACTTC. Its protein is CASKKMASGRPGETQYF.

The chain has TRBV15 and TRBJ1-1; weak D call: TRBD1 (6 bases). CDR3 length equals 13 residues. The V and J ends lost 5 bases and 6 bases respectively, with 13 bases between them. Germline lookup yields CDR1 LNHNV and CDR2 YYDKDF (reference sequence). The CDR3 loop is CATSEQGPAEAFF. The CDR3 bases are TGTGCCACCAGCGAACAGGGACCGGCTGAAGCTTTCTTT.

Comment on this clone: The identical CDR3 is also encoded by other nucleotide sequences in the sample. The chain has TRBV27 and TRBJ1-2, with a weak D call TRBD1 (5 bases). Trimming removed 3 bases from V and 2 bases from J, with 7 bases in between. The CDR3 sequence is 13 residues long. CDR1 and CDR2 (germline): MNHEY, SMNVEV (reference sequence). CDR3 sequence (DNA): TGTGCCAGCAGTTTCTCAGGGAACTATGGCTACACCTTC. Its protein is CASSFSGNYGYTF.

CDR3 sequence reads: CASSGPLGEQFF. As DNA, the CDR3 is TGTGCCAGCAGCGGCCCCTTAGGCGAGCAGTTCTTC. The chain recombines TRBV9 with TRBJ2-1; no firm D call. The V end was cut by 3 bases, the J end by 10 bases, with 11 bases between. Germline-derived CDR1 and CDR2 are SGDLS and YYNGEE. CDR3 length equals 12 residues.

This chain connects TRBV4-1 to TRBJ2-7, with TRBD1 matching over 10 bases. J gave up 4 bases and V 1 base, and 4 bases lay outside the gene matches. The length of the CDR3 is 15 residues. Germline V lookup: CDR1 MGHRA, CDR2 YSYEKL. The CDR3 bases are TGCGCCAGCAGCCAAGGACCGGGACAGGGGTACGAGCAGTACTTC. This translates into CASSQGPGQGYEQYF.